The clone carrying this TCR beta chain was recorded at least ten times. This sample stems from a study of blood T cells in healthy people across ages. Germline loops: CDR1 DFQATT, CDR2 SNEGSKA (reference sequence). V trimming: 6 bases; J trimming: 9 bases; junction bases outside the gene matches: 11. There are 13 residues in the CDR3. Next came a second PCR, run for about 6 to 12 cycles, which used a sample-barcoded 5' primer along with a J-beta primer mix. One entry per CDR3 protein results from TCRdb running MiXCR on the 5' RACE reads. The data hold some 1.5 million distinct CDR3 sequences, with 28% observed a single time.

This receptor was taken from a woman aged 25 to 45 in good health. Sequencing input: blood. The J gene is TRBJ2-4, the V gene TRBV20-1, with 7 bases aligning to TRBD2. CDR3 in amino acids: CSATRDWGGIQYF. The CDR3 DNA sequence: TGCAGTGCCACCCGGGACTGGGGGGGCATTCAGTACTTC.